The 26 T cell receptor beta chains below were found in one sample sequenced in a study of cytomegalovirus exposure and HLA in healthy donors (TCRdb year 2017). The library was generated by the immunoSEQ multiplex PCR assay. For the multiplex PCR, a mixture combining 60 forward primers for TCR Vbeta segments and 13 reverse primers for TCR Jbeta segments was used. This is the immuneACCESS table as TCRdb keeps it, with only in-frame sequences that have V and J called. A part of the clones is gone; compared with another copy, unresolved V genes explain less than half, and the rest is unexplained. For this sample the table gives some 76,000 clones, of which roughly 88% were detected only once. The ten biggest clones cover 2% of the sample. The specimen sequenced was PBMCs. The origin of the receptors is a woman aged 25 to 39 in good health and CMV-seronegative.

V usage is TRBV6-1 and J usage is TRBJ1-2; TRBD1 agrees at 9 bases. The germline V gene encodes CDR1 MNHNS and CDR2 SASEGT. The junction had 6 bases not matched to a gene; V was cut back by 3 bases and J by 7 bases. The CDR3 sequence is 14 residues long. As DNA, the CDR3 is TGTGCCAGCAGTGACGGGGGACAGGGTGTTGGCTACACCTTC. It encodes CASSDGGQGVGYTF.

The chain couples TRBV11-2 to TRBJ1-1; 7 bases are shared with TRBD1. CDR3 length: 12 amino acids. Germline CDR1 reads SGHAT; CDR2 reads FQNNGV. Trimming cost V 5 bases and J 6 bases; bases outside gene matches: 3. The CDR3 spells CASSGRGSEAFF. CDR3 in DNA: TGTGCCAGCAGCGGCAGGGGGTCTGAAGCTTTCTTT.

The chain couples TRBV11-2 to TRBJ1-2, with 8 bases matching TRBD1. Germline V gives CDR1 SGHAT, CDR2 FQNNGV. The ends lost 3 bases at V and 8 bases at J; junction bases unmatched: 5. The length of the CDR3 is 13 residues. The CDR3 region is CASSFLDREGYTF. Here the CDR3 DNA reads TGTGCCAGCAGCTTCTTGGACAGGGAAGGCTACACCTTC.

J is TRBJ1-2 and V is TRBV14; D not resolved. CDR1 is SGHDN, CDR2 FVKESK, per germline. This CDR3 contains 13 residues. V dropped 4 bases and J dropped 4 bases, with 10 bases sitting between them. The CDR3 is CASSPMEGYGYTF. In DNA, the CDR3 is TGTGCCAGCAGCCCAATGGAGGGCTATGGCTACACCTTC.

The chain recombines TRBV11-3 with TRBJ1-2; 10 bases are shared with TRBD1. The CDR3 extends over 14 amino acids. Trimming took 5 bases from V and 4 from J; bases not matched to a gene: 4. Germline CDR1 reads SGHNT; CDR2 reads YENEEA. The DNA for the CDR3 is TGTGCCAGCAGCCTAAGACAGGGGGCCTATGGCTACACCTTC. This gives the protein CASSLRQGAYGYTF.

The table lists this clone with a count of one. The CDR3 loop is CASSGWTETEAFF. The CDR3, as DNA: TGTGCCAGCAGCGGATGGACAGAGACTGAAGCTTTCTTT. This chain connects TRBV9 to TRBJ1-1, with a weak D call TRBD1 (6 bases). Germline loops: CDR1 SGDLS, CDR2 YYNGEE. Trimming took off 3 bases at V and 5 bases at J, with 11 bases between the two ends. There are 13 residues in the CDR3.

V and J are TRBV19 and TRBJ2-5, with TRBD1 matching over 7 bases. CDR1 and CDR2 (germline): LNHDA, SQIVND (reference sequence). CDR3 length equals 13 residues. Losses at the gene ends were 6 bases for V and 3 bases for J; bases not matched to a gene: 4. The CDR3 loop is CASRPGGEETQYF. The CDR3 DNA sequence: TGTGCCAGTAGACCAGGGGGAGAAGAGACCCAGTACTTC.

V usage is TRBV15 and J usage is TRBJ2-7; no definite D call. The V gene lost 4 bases and the J gene lost 0 bases, with 10 bases spanning the gap. Germline V CDR1 and CDR2: LNHNV, YYDKDF (reference sequence). CDR3 length: 14 residues. The CDR3 protein is CATSTDISSYEQYF. The CDR3 DNA reads as TGTGCCACCAGCACCGACATTTCCTCCTACGAGCAGTACTTC.

The chain joins TRBV4-1 to TRBJ1-5; the D gene is possibly TRBD1 (6 bases). CDR1 is MGHRA, CDR2 YSYEKL, per germline. V lost 3 bases, J lost 0 bases, and 12 bases lay in between. The CDR3 extends over 16 amino acids. The CDR3, as DNA: TGCGCCAGCAGCCATGGTCGGACAGATAGCAATCAGCCCCAGCATTTT. Its translation is CASSHGRTDSNQPQHF.

The chain is built from TRBV10-2 and TRBJ2-3; unclear D gene. Trimming stripped 1 base from V and 7 bases from J, with 15 bases between. CDR1 is WSHSY, CDR2 SAAADI, per germline. This CDR3 spans 15 amino acids. CDR3: CASSEFGGLPNTQYF. CDR3 DNA sequence: TGCGCCAGCAGTGAGTTTGGCGGCCTGCCGAATACGCAGTATTTT.

This clone was seen a handful of times. V is TRBV6-5 and J is TRBJ1-5; D may be TRBD1 (5 bases). Germline V gene data show CDR1 as MNHEY and CDR2 as SVGAGI. Trimming took off 6 bases at V and 4 bases at J, with 16 bases between the two ends. This CDR3 has 15 amino acids. The CDR3 loop reads CASRSRGGGNQPQHF. CDR3 in DNA: TGTGCCAGCAGATCTCGGGGCGGAGGGAATCAGCCCCAGCATTTT.

The chain uses TRBV9 and TRBJ2-7; 10 bases are a match to TRBD1. Germline V gene lookup returns CDR1 SGDLS and CDR2 YYNGEE. V lost 0 bases to trimming and J lost 3 bases; unmatched junction nucleotides: 6. The CDR3 sequence is 16 residues long. The CDR3 loop is CASSVGRDRGIYEQYF. The CDR3 DNA follows: TGTGCCAGCAGCGTAGGGAGGGACAGGGGCATCTACGAGCAGTACTTC.

This clone was picked up one time. The J gene is TRBJ1-1, the V gene TRBV11-3; possibly TRBD1 for D (6 bases). Germline V gene sequence: CDR1 SGHNT, CDR2 YENEEA. V lost 5 bases to trimming and J lost 0 bases, with 13 bases between them. The CDR3 is made up of 15 amino acids. The CDR3 spells CASSPRQALNTEAFF. The CDR3 bases are TGTGCCAGCAGCCCGCGACAGGCGCTGAACACTGAAGCTTTCTTT.

This chain's CDR3 is CASVARDFQETQYF. As DNA, the CDR3 is TGTGCCAGCGTCGCCCGGGACTTCCAAGAGACCCAGTACTTC. The chain couples TRBV27 to TRBJ2-5; D is possibly TRBD2 (6 bases). CDR3 length: 14 amino acids. V lost 8 bases and J 1 base, leaving 14 bases between the germline ends. Looked up from germline, CDR1 is MNHEY and CDR2 is SMNVEV (reference sequence).

The chain joins TRBV5-5 to TRBJ1-5; 12 bases map to TRBD1. After removal of 4 bases from V and 0 bases from J, the junction contained 8 bases not matched to a gene. Germline lookup yields CDR1 SGHKS and CDR2 YYEKEE (reference sequence). This CDR3 has 18 amino acids. The CDR3 DNA sequence: TGTGCCAGCAGCCTGGTGGGACAGGGGGCCCATAGCAATCAGCCCCAGCATTTT. This translates into CASSLVGQGAHSNQPQHF.

The gene calls are TRBV9 and TRBJ2-2; TRBD2 matches at 8 bases. Germline V gene data show CDR1 as SGDLS and CDR2 as YYNGEE. The junction had 4 bases not matched to a gene; V was cut back by 0 bases and J by 6 bases. The CDR3 totals 15 residues. Here the CDR3 reads CASSVGAGVAGELFF. The CDR3 region has the DNA TGTGCCAGCAGCGTAGGAGCGGGAGTTGCCGGGGAGCTGTTTTTT. Full variable domain (outside the CDR3, taken from reference TRBV9 and TRBJ2-2): DSGVTQTPKHLITATGQRVTLRCSPRSGDLSVYWYQQSLDQGLQFLIQYYNGEERAKGNILERFSAQQFPDLHSELNLSSLELGDSALYFCASSVGAGVAGELFFGEGSRLTVL.

This clone was observed a single time. The chain uses TRBV30 and TRBJ2-7; the D gene is possibly TRBD2 (5 bases). Germline assignment: CDR1 GTSNPN and CDR2 SVGIG (reference sequence). V lost 4 bases and J lost 4, with 17 bases in between. CDR3 size: 14 residues. The CDR3 protein is CAWTIRRTSYEQYF. The CDR3 bases are TGTGCCTGGACCATAAGGAGGACTTCTTACGAGCAGTACTTC.

Of note for this clone: Sequence at one end of the junction differs from germline and may be a read error. This chain connects TRBV7-9 to TRBJ2-5; 7 bases match TRBD2. CDR3 length equals 16 residues. Germline values: CDR1 SEHNR, CDR2 FQNEAQ (reference sequence). The CDR3 DNA reads TGTTCCAGCAGCTTATCGTTGCGGGAGTGGTGGGAGACCCAGTACTTC. Translated: CSSSLSLREWWETQYF.

This chain links TRBV19 with TRBJ2-7, with TRBD1 identical over 12 bases. The V gene's germline CDR1 is LNHDA and CDR2 SQIVND (reference sequence). This CDR3 has 14 residues. With V trimmed by 4 bases and J by 7 bases, 5 bases remained unmatched. The chain's CDR3 is CASSRGQGAWEQYF. In nucleotides, the CDR3 is TGTGCCAGTAGTAGGGGACAGGGGGCCTGGGAGCAGTACTTC.

This clone was detected only once. The genes are TRBV28 and TRBJ1-2; D perhaps matches TRBD1 (6 bases). Trimming removed 8 bases at V and 4 bases at J, with 20 bases between. Germline CDR1 is MDHEN and CDR2 is SYDVKM. There are 15 residues in the CDR3. The CDR3 loop reads CASGDGGGLGYGYTF. CDR3 bases: TGTGCCAGCGGCGACGGGGGGGGGCTAGGCTATGGCTACACCTTC.

The chain joins TRBV19 to TRBJ1-5; 9 positions match TRBD1. The CDR3 runs to 14 residues. V lost 0 bases to trimming and J lost 12 bases; unmatched junction nucleotides: 6. Germline V gene sequence: CDR1 LNHDA, CDR2 SQIVND (reference sequence). The CDR3 DNA follows: TGTGCCAGTAGTATAGATGGACAGGGGAAGAACCAGCATTTT. Translation gives CASSIDGQGKNQHF. Looking up the rest from reference TRBV19 and TRBJ1-5 gives the full variable domain: DGGITQSPKYLFRKEGQNVTLSCEQNLNHDAMYWYRQDPGQGLRLIYYSQIVNDFQKGDIAEGYSVSREKKESFPLTVTSAQKNPTAFYLCASSIDGQGKNQHFGDGTRLSIL.

The chain has TRBV2 and TRBJ2-3; 7 bases are a match to TRBD2. This CDR3 region has 14 residues. Germline V gene lookup returns CDR1 SNHLY and CDR2 FYNNEI. V dropped 4 bases and J dropped 3; count of bases not matched to a gene: 4. Here the CDR3 DNA reads TGTGCCAGCAGTGGGGACTACGGAACAGATACGCAGTATTTT. This translates into CASSGDYGTDTQYF.

The chain has TRBV11-1 and TRBJ2-6, with 7 bases aligning to TRBD1. From germline, CDR1 is SGHAT and CDR2 FQDESV (reference sequence). This CDR3 spans 17 amino acids. After removal of 3 bases from V and 4 bases from J, the junction contained 9 bases not matched to a gene. CDR3 sequence: CASSFGQAPSGANVLTF. The DNA for the CDR3 is TGTGCCAGCAGCTTTGGACAGGCCCCCTCAGGGGCCAACGTCCTGACTTTC. Full variable domain (rest looked up from reference TRBV11-1 and TRBJ2-6): EAEVAQSPRYKITEKSQAVAFWCDPISGHATLYWYRQILGQGPELLVQFQDESVVDDSQLPKDRFSAERLKGVDSTLKIQPAELGDSAMYLCASSFGQAPSGANVLTFGAGSRLTVL.

The V and J genes are TRBV4-2 and TRBJ2-1; 9 bases agree with TRBD1. Germline CDR1 is LGHNA and CDR2 is YNFKEQ. The CDR3 consists of 18 residues. With 0 bases clipped from V and 12 bases from J, the junction kept 18 bases outside the gene matches. CDR3 nucleotide sequence: TGTGCCAGCAGCCAAGAAGTGGGGACAGGGAGGGCCCACAACGGGCAGTTCTTC. Encoded protein: CASSQEVGTGRAHNGQFF.

This chain joins TRBV27 and TRBJ2-5, with D tentatively TRBD2 (5 bases). This CDR3 contains 15 residues. In germline, CDR1 is MNHEY, CDR2 SMNVEV (reference sequence). V dropped 0 bases and J dropped 1 base, with 9 bases sitting between them. The CDR3 protein is CASSLSWEIQETQYF. CDR3 nucleotides: TGTGCCAGCAGTTTATCCTGGGAGATCCAAGAGACCCAGTACTTC.

This clone was picked up one time. The gene calls are TRBV4-2 and TRBJ2-1; D is uncertain. The V gene lost 4 bases and the J gene lost 2 bases, with 9 bases spanning the gap. CDR1 and CDR2 (germline): LGHNA, YNFKEQ. The CDR3 is made up of 14 amino acids. The CDR3 DNA sequence: TGTGCCAGCAGCCCGGTCGCGGCCTACAATGAGCAGTTCTTC. It codes for CASSPVAAYNEQFF.